The entry below gives a single T cell receptor beta chain sequence along with its context. Measured with immunoSEQ multiplex PCR; TCRdb has only the in-frame clones, and not every one. The sample has about 220,000 clones, roughly 84% seen once; the top ten hold around 5.5%. These data belong to a study of blood T cell repertoires in COVID-19. For the study at large: There were acute and convalescent COVID-19 samples, and they came from the United States, Italy and Spain.

The CDR3 runs to 17 residues. V dropped 2 bases and J dropped 2; count of bases not matched to a gene: 9. The germline CDR1 and CDR2 sequences are MNHEY and SVGEGT. Sequencing was done on a sample of peripheral blood. This receptor was identified in a woman in her fifties or sixties who had recovered from COVID-19. This rearrangement joins TRBV6-2 or TRBV6-3 to TRBJ1-5, with 7 positions matching TRBD1. CDR3 sequence (DNA): TGTGCCAGCAGTTACGGTCGGACAGGACGAGGCAATCAGCCCCAGCATTTT. Amino acids: CASSYGRTGRGNQPQHF.